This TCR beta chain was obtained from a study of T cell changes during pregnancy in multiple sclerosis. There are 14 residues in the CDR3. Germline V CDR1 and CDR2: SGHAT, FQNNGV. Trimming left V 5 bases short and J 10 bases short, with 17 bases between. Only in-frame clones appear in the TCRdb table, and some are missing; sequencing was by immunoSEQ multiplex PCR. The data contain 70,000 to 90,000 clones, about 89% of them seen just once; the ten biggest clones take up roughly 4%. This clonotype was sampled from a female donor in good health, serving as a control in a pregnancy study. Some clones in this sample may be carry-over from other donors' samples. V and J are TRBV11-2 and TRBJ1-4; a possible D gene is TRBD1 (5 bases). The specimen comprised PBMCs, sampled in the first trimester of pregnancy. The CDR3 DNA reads TGTGCCAGCAGCCTTGGGGAAGACAGCCGAAAACTGTTTTTT. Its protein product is CASSLGEDSRKLFF.